What follows are 14 T cell receptor beta chains derived from one specimen sequenced in a study of blood T cell repertoires in COVID-19. Clones were sequenced by immunoSEQ multiplex PCR, and TCRdb holds only the in-frame ones, with some missing. The data hold fewer than 40,000 clones, with around 88% observed a single time. Sequenced input: peripheral blood. The receptors stem from a woman aged 70-85 years with active COVID-19.

The DNA of the CDR3 is TGTGCCAGCAGCTCTGGACAGCAAAACTATGGCTACACCTTC. Encoded protein: CASSSGQQNYGYTF. J is TRBJ1-2 and V is TRBV11-3, with a tentative D call TRBD1 (6 bases). V dropped 4 bases and J dropped 2 bases, with 11 bases sitting between them. The CDR3 is made up of 14 amino acids. CDR1 and CDR2 from the germline V gene are SGHNT and YENEEA.

The chain links TRBV28 to TRBJ1-2; D might be TRBD1 (5 bases). The V and J ends lost 11 bases and 3 bases respectively, with 10 bases between them. The germline gives CDR1 MDHEN, CDR2 SYDVKM. The CDR3 consists of 11 residues. The CDR3 DNA reads as TGTGCCTCCAGGGATCACTATGGCTACACCTTC. Encoded protein: CASRDHYGYTF.

The rearrangement joins TRBV19 to TRBJ1-4; D is perhaps TRBD1 (6 bases). V lost 3 bases and J lost 8, with 13 bases in between. The CDR3 loop spans 14 amino acids. Germline-derived CDR1 and CDR2 are LNHDA and SQIVND (reference sequence). CDR3 nucleotide sequence: TGTGCCAGTAGTATTCAAGGGGGAAGGGAAAAACTGTTTTTT. Protein product: CASSIQGGREKLFF.

This chain links TRBV6-4 with TRBJ2-2; a weak D match, TRBD2 (5 bases). V lost 1 base and J lost 1, with 10 bases in between. CDR1 and CDR2 (germline): MRHNA, SNTAGT. This CDR3 is built from 16 residues. The CDR3 protein is CASSDFLSGNTGELFF. CDR3 sequence (DNA): TGTGCCAGCAGTGACTTCCTCAGCGGGAACACCGGGGAGCTGTTTTTT.

Only one count was recorded for this clone. This sequence joins TRBV2 and TRBJ2-7, with D maybe TRBD1 (6 bases). CDR1 SNHLY and CDR2 FYNNEI come from the germline V gene. V was cut by 5 bases and J by 1 base, with 15 bases left in between. The CDR3 totals 15 residues. CDR3 DNA: TGTGCCAGCAGTCAAGAACCGACAGGATCCTACGAGCAGTACTTC. Its translation is CASSQEPTGSYEQYF.

This clone was found a few times. This chain links TRBV30 with TRBJ2-3; no clear D gene. The CDR3 covers 12 residues. The V end lost 3 bases, the J end lost 0 bases, and 4 bases lay between the germline ends. The germline gives CDR1 GTSNPN, CDR2 SVGIG (reference sequence). The CDR3: CAWRASTDTQYF. The CDR3, as DNA: TGTGCCTGGAGGGCCAGCACAGATACGCAGTATTTT.

The chain has TRBV18 and TRBJ2-3; TRBD2 agrees at 8 bases. Germline CDR1 and CDR2: KGHSH and LQKENI. Germline trimming cut 0 bases from V and 4 bases from J; bases unmatched to any gene: 12. This CDR3 region has 18 residues. CDR3 protein: CASSPPSSSGGAADTQYF. CDR3 DNA sequence: TGTGCCAGCTCACCACCAAGCAGCAGCGGGGGAGCCGCAGATACGCAGTATTTT.

V and J are TRBV4-2 and TRBJ1-4; TRBD1 matches at 8 bases. The CDR3 totals 17 residues. V trimming: 4 bases; J trimming: 1 base; junction bases outside the gene matches: 8. Germline loops: CDR1 LGHNA, CDR2 YNFKEQ. CDR3 nucleotides: TGTGCCAGCAGCCTCACAGGGGGGGCTCAAACTAATGAAAAACTGTTTTTT. This encodes CASSLTGGAQTNEKLFF.

V gene TRBV19 combines with J gene TRBJ1-1; 7 bases align to TRBD1. The CDR3 totals 14 residues. J lost 4 bases, V lost 6 bases, and 8 bases had no gene match. Per germline, CDR1 LNHDA and CDR2 SQIVND (reference sequence). The CDR3 region is CASRTTGPGTEAFF. The DNA of the CDR3 is TGTGCCAGTAGAACGACAGGGCCCGGCACTGAAGCTTTCTTT.

The CDR3 loop is CASSHTSFGETQYF. The CDR3 DNA sequence: TGTGCCAGCAGCCATACTAGTTTTGGAGAGACCCAGTACTTC. The chain is built from TRBV3-1 (or the pseudogene TRBV3-2) and TRBJ2-5; a weak D match, TRBD2 (5 bases). Germline V gene sequence: CDR1 LGHDT, CDR2 YNNKEL (reference sequence). The CDR3 consists of 14 residues. Trimming took off 3 bases at V and 4 bases at J, with 12 bases between the two ends.

J is TRBJ2-1 and V is TRBV7-9; 8 nucleotides align to TRBD2. This CDR3 is built from 17 residues. Germline lookup yields CDR1 SEHNR and CDR2 FQNEAQ (reference sequence). V gave up 0 bases and J gave up 7 bases; unmatched junction bases: 11. For the CDR3, the DNA is TGTGCCAGCAGCTTAGCCTACCAGGGGACTAGGTCAAATGAGCAGTTCTTC. As protein: CASSLAYQGTRSNEQFF.

This clone was picked up a small number of times. The chain carries TRBV7-6 and TRBJ2-3, with 9 bases identical to TRBD2. After removal of 5 bases from V and 6 bases from J, the junction contained 9 bases not matched to a gene. From germline, CDR1 is SGHVS and CDR2 FNYEAQ. The CDR3 is 15 residues long. CDR3 region: CASSRGRGGVDTQYF. CDR3 nucleotide sequence: TGTGCCAGCAGCCGTGGGCGGGGGGGCGTTGATACGCAGTATTTT.

This clone counts as medium-sized. This chain connects TRBV18 to TRBJ2-1; 11 bases match TRBD1. Germline trimming cut 2 bases from V and 7 bases from J; bases unmatched to any gene: 4. Germline values: CDR1 KGHSH, CDR2 LQKENI. The CDR3 contains 15 residues. CDR3 coding DNA: TGTGCCAGCTCACCAGGGACAGGGGGTGAGAATGAGCAGTTCTTC. The encoded protein is CASSPGTGGENEQFF.

The table lists this clone with a count of one. The rearrangement joins TRBV7-9 to TRBJ1-1; 8 positions match TRBD1. V lost 5 bases, J lost 2 bases, and 7 bases stayed unmatched. The CDR3 contains 15 residues. CDR1 SEHNR and CDR2 FQNEAQ come from the germline V gene (reference sequence). The CDR3 is CASSAPDRANTEAFF. In DNA, the CDR3 is TGTGCCAGCAGCGCCCCGGACAGGGCTAACACTGAAGCTTTCTTT.